The 9 T cell receptor beta chains presented below share a single source sample, sequenced in a study of blood T cell repertoires in COVID-19. Profiled with immunoSEQ multiplex PCR; TCRdb holds only in-frame clones, not every one. The data hold more than 95,000 clones, with less than 95% observed a single time. The sequenced sample was peripheral blood. The receptors were sampled from a man aged 55 to 70 with acute or convalescent COVID-19.

V is TRBV29-1 and J is TRBJ1-5; 7 nucleotides line up with TRBD1. Germline CDR1 SQVTM, CDR2 ANQGSEA. The V segment lost 6 bases and the J segment 4 bases; nucleotides outside the gene matches: 9. The CDR3 consists of 14 residues. The CDR3 nucleotides are TGCAGCGTCCGTGGGACAGCATCTAATCAGCCCCAGCATTTT. Translated, it gives CSVRGTASNQPQHF.

V is TRBV6-5 and J is TRBJ1-1; D might be TRBD1 (6 bases). CDR1 MNHEY and CDR2 SVGAGI come from the germline V gene. The CDR3 has 13 residues. With 6 bases removed from V and 4 bases from J, the gap between germline ends came to 12 bases. The CDR3 coding sequence is TGTGCCAGCAGCCTCACAGGGACCACTGAAGCTTTCTTT. Amino acid sequence: CASSLTGTTEAFF.

The V call is TRBV5-1, the J call TRBJ1-1, with D possibly TRBD1 on 6 matching bases. This CDR3 contains 13 residues. The germline V gene has CDR1 SGHRS and CDR2 YFSETQ. V dropped 4 bases and J dropped 2 bases, with 9 bases sitting between them. CDR3 coding DNA: TGCGCCAGCAGCAGACAGGCTAACACTGAAGCTTTCTTT. Protein sequence: CASSRQANTEAFF.

The chain employs TRBV19 and TRBJ1-2; D unclear. The V and J ends lost 5 bases and 8 bases respectively, with 9 bases between them. CDR3 size: 11 residues. Germline CDR1 reads LNHDA; CDR2 reads SQIVND (reference sequence). The CDR3, as DNA: TGTGCCAGTAGTTCTAACTGGGGCTACACCTTC. Its protein is CASSSNWGYTF.

The gene calls are TRBV5-4 and TRBJ2-1; the match to TRBD1 covers 7 bases. J was trimmed by 1 base and V by 1 base; bases with no gene match: 2. Per the germline V gene, CDR1 is SGHNT and CDR2 is YYREEE (reference sequence). The CDR3 covers 15 residues. CDR3 DNA: TGTGCCAGCAGCTTGATGACAGGGTCCTACAATGAGCAGTTCTTC. This translates into CASSLMTGSYNEQFF. Full variable domain (outside the CDR3, taken from reference TRBV5-4 and TRBJ2-1): ETGVTQSPTHLIKTRGQQVTLRCSSQSGHNTVSWYQQALGQGPQFIFQYYREEENGRGNFPPRFSGLQFPNYSSELNVNALELDDSALYLCASSLMTGSYNEQFFGPGTRLTVL.

The chain recombines TRBV19 with TRBJ1-1, with D uncertain. The CDR3 loop spans 14 amino acids. V gave up 8 bases and J gave up 3 bases, with 16 bases separating them. CDR1 is LNHDA and CDR2 is SQIVND in the germline V gene (reference sequence). The CDR3 sequence is CASFTPGSYTEAFF. In DNA, the CDR3 is TGTGCCAGTTTCACACCGGGGTCCTACACTGAAGCTTTCTTT.

This clone was counted once. The chain carries TRBV2 and TRBJ1-1; 8 bases align to TRBD1. This CDR3 spans 13 amino acids. With 11 bases clipped from V and 3 bases from J, the junction kept 8 bases outside the gene matches. The germline gives CDR1 SNHLY, CDR2 FYNNEI. The CDR3 coding sequence is TGTGCCGGAGACAGGGGTCGGCACACTGAAGCTTTCTTT. Translating it yields CAGDRGRHTEAFF.

The rearrangement joins TRBV30 to TRBJ1-1, with a possible D match to TRBD1 (5 bases). Per the germline V gene, CDR1 is GTSNPN and CDR2 is SVGIG (reference sequence). The CDR3 loop spans 14 amino acids. V was trimmed by 7 bases and J by 0 bases, leaving 15 bases between them. CDR3 residues: CASMGRTMNTEAFF. In DNA, the CDR3 is TGTGCCTCCATGGGGCGGACCATGAACACTGAAGCTTTCTTT. The full variable domain, its missing parts supplied by reference TRBV30 and TRBJ1-1, is SQTIHQWPATLVQPVGSPLSLECTVEGTSNPNLYWYRQAAGRGLQLLFYSVGIGQISSEVPQNLSASRPQDRQFILSSKKLLLSDSGFYLCASMGRTMNTEAFFGQGTRLTVV.

The chain is built from TRBV14 and TRBJ1-5; no definite D call. The CDR3 spans 14 residues. Germline V CDR1 and CDR2: SGHDN, FVKESK. The germline V and J ends were trimmed by 0 bases and 9 bases, with 12 bases remaining between them. The CDR3 sequence: CASSQDPPVRPQHF. The CDR3 bases are TGTGCCAGCAGCCAAGATCCTCCGGTTCGGCCCCAGCATTTT.